Below, 10 T cell receptor beta chains from the same sample are listed, as sequenced in a study of blood T cell repertoires in COVID-19. TCRdb's copy holds only in-frame clones and misses some; the assay was immunoSEQ multiplex PCR. The repertoire has under 450,000 clones, approximately 90% of them found once; the top ten carry 0.86%. Material: PBMCs or T cells enriched from blood (not recorded which). The source of these receptors is a woman aged 40 to 50 who had been exposed to COVID-19.

The sample holds one count of this clone. The CDR3 sequence: CASSFGILGGETQYF. CDR3 DNA sequence: TGTGCCAGCAGCTTTGGTATCCTAGGCGGAGAGACCCAGTACTTC. V and J are TRBV5-5 and TRBJ2-5; D is unresolved. V lost 2 bases, J lost 4 bases, and 15 bases lay in between. The germline CDR1 and CDR2 sequences are SGHKS and YYEKEE (reference sequence). This CDR3 has 15 residues.

V usage is TRBV29-1 and J usage is TRBJ1-1; the D gene is possibly TRBD1 (5 bases). V was cut by 4 bases and J by 1 base, with 10 bases left in between. This CDR3 spans 13 amino acids. CDR1 and CDR2 (germline): SQVTM, ANQGSEA. The CDR3 DNA reads as TGCAGCGTTGCCGCAGGGCCGAACACTGAAGCTTTCTTT. This sequence encodes CSVAAGPNTEAFF.

The J gene is TRBJ2-2, the V gene TRBV5-1, with D possibly TRBD1 on 6 matching bases. This CDR3 spans 14 amino acids. Between the trimmed V and J ends, which lost 4 bases and 5 bases, there was a span of 12 bases. Germline V gene lookup returns CDR1 SGHRS and CDR2 YFSETQ. The CDR3 nucleotides read TGCGCCAGCAGCGCAGGGGATTATACCGGGGAGCTGTTTTTT. The encoded protein is CASSAGDYTGELFF. Full variable domain (missing parts from reference TRBV5-1 and TRBJ2-2): KAGVTQTPRYLIKTRGQQVTLSCSPISGHRSVSWYQQTPGQGLQFLFEYFSETQRNKGNFPGRFSGRQFSNSRSEMNVSTLELGDSALYLCASSAGDYTGELFFGEGSRLTVL.

The chain joins TRBV2 to TRBJ2-3; D is unclear. Germline lookup yields CDR1 SNHLY and CDR2 FYNNEI. Trimming shortened V by 7 bases and J by 4 bases, and 15 bases separated the two germline ends. The CDR3 is made up of 14 amino acids. The CDR3 spells CASNPEFLPDTQYF. CDR3 bases: TGTGCCAGCAACCCTGAGTTTCTCCCAGATACGCAGTATTTT.

The chain combines TRBV25-1 with TRBJ1-4; 9 bases are a match to TRBD1. The CDR3 length is 14 residues. CDR1 is MGHDK and CDR2 is SYGVNS in the germline V gene. V shed 6 bases, J shed 5 bases, and the junction held 4 bases outside the gene matches. CDR3 nucleotide sequence: TGTGCCAGCAGATCCGGGACAGGGAATGAAAAACTGTTTTTT. Its translation: CASRSGTGNEKLFF.

J is TRBJ1-1 and V is TRBV30, with D possibly TRBD1 on 5 matching bases. Germline V gives CDR1 GTSNPN, CDR2 SVGIG (reference sequence). V was shortened by 8 bases and J by 7 bases, with 23 bases between the two germline ends. This CDR3 has 14 residues. CDR3: CARGADLNGLEAFF. In DNA form, the CDR3 reads TGTGCCCGCGGGGCTGACCTTAATGGGCTTGAAGCTTTCTTT. The full variable domain, with the rest looked up from reference TRBV30 and TRBJ1-1, is SQTIHQWPATLVQPVGSPLSLECTVEGTSNPNLYWYRQAAGRGLQLLFYSVGIGQISSEVPQNLSASRPQDRQFILSSKKLLLSDSGFYLCARGADLNGLEAFFGQGTRLTVV.

The CDR3 coding sequence is TGTGCCAGTAGTATAGGTCGAAGGGGATATAATTCACCCCTCCACTTT. Protein product: CASSIGRRGYNSPLHF. This chain links TRBV19 with TRBJ1-6, with a tentative D call TRBD1 (5 bases). The CDR3 sequence is 16 residues long. Germline V gene lookup returns CDR1 LNHDA and CDR2 SQIVND (reference sequence). V lost 1 base, J lost 4 bases, and 11 bases lay in between.

To note about this clone: The sample carries other DNA sequences with the same CDR3. The DNA for the CDR3 is TGTGCCAGCTCACTAACAGGGGGCGATCAGCCCCAGCATTTT. It translates to CASSLTGGDQPQHF. This chain connects TRBV18 to TRBJ1-5, with 9 bases matching TRBD1. The CDR3 covers 14 residues. Trimming cost V 4 bases and J 5 bases; bases outside gene matches: 3. Looked up from germline, CDR1 is KGHSH and CDR2 is LQKENI.

In regard to this clone: Other DNA variants within this sample encode the same CDR3. The rearrangement joins TRBV19 to TRBJ2-1; no reliable D call. Germline lookup yields CDR1 LNHDA and CDR2 SQIVND (reference sequence). The CDR3 runs to 14 residues. Trimming took 2 bases from V and 3 from J, leaving 8 bases between them. The CDR3 spells CASSITSGYNEQFF. In DNA, the CDR3 is TGTGCCAGTAGTATAACTTCTGGCTACAATGAGCAGTTCTTC. The whole variable domain, filled in from reference TRBV19 and TRBJ2-1, reads DGGITQSPKYLFRKEGQNVTLSCEQNLNHDAMYWYRQDPGQGLRLIYYSQIVNDFQKGDIAEGYSVSREKKESFPLTVTSAQKNPTAFYLCASSITSGYNEQFFGPGTRLTVL.

The rearrangement uses TRBV13 and TRBJ2-2, with D maybe TRBD2 (6 bases). Germline V gene sequence: CDR1 PRHDT, CDR2 FYEKMQ (reference sequence). The CDR3 spans 13 residues. The V end was cut by 5 bases, the J end by 7 bases, with 11 bases between. Here the CDR3 reads CASSRLVHGELFF. The CDR3 nucleotides are TGTGCCAGCAGCAGACTAGTCCACGGGGAGCTGTTTTTT. The full variable domain, its missing parts supplied by reference TRBV13 and TRBJ2-2, is AAGVIQSPRHLIKEKRETATLKCYPIPRHDTVYWYQQGPGQDPQFLISFYEKMQSDKGSIPDRFSAQQFSDYHSELNMSSLELGDSALYFCASSRLVHGELFFGEGSRLTVL.